A selection of T cell receptor beta chains follows, all from one sample in a study of identical twins. From the 5' RACE reads, TCRdb called clonotypes with MiXCR, one entry per CDR3 protein. The data show hundreds of thousands of distinct CDR3 sequences, 5.5% to 7.5% seen once. Sequenced sample: naive T cells sorted from blood. These receptors originate from a man aged 18 to 29 in good health. The CDR3 runs from the conserved cysteine through the conserved F or W. The order of the fields is J gene, D gene, V gene, clone size, CDR3 protein, CDR3 DNA. A D gene is named only where the DNA matches it firmly. Expanded clones are given a class, and other clones once, few, many or no size at all.

TRBJ2-1	.	TRBV3-1	few	CASSQPRAYYNEQFF	TGTGCCAGCAGCCAACCTAGGGCATACTACAATGAGCAGTTCTTC
TRBJ2-4	TRBD1	TRBV12-3/TRBV12-4	few	CASSFLGTGQNIQYF	TGTGCCAGCAGTTTTCTGGGGACAGGGCAAAACATTCAGTACTTC
TRBJ2-3	.	TRBV27	.	CASSLGPFRLGGLNTQYF	TGTGCCAGCAGTTTAGGCCCCTTCCGACTGGGCGGGTTAAATACGCAGTATTTT
TRBJ2-5	.	TRBV15	few	CATSQRGSQETQYF	TGTGCCACCAGTCAGAGGGGCAGCCAAGAGACCCAGTACTTC
TRBJ2-6	.	TRBV10-3	few	CAIRPIGTPGSGANVLTF	TGTGCCATCAGACCAATAGGGACTCCCGGCTCTGGGGCCAACGTCCTGACTTTC
TRBJ1-1	.	TRBV6-2/TRBV6-3	few	CASSYPSGELEEAFF	TGTGCCAGCAGTTACCCTTCCGGGGAGCTAGAAGAAGCTTTCTTT
TRBJ2-2	TRBD1	TRBV5-1	many	CASSFKGTGGELFF	TGCGCCAGCAGCTTTAAGGGGACAGGAGGGGAGCTGTTTTTT
TRBJ1-5	.	TRBV6-2/TRBV6-3	.	CASGGRRESGHSNQPQHF	TGTGCCAGCGGCGGGAGAAGGGAATCGGGGCATAGCAATCAGCCCCAGCATTTT
TRBJ2-5	TRBD1	TRBV3-1	.	CASSAQGASETQYF	TGTGCCAGCAGCGCACAGGGGGCGTCGGAGACCCAGTACTTC
TRBJ2-1	.	TRBV19	.	CASSIEYEQFF	TGTGCCAGTAGTATCGAGTATGAGCAGTTCTTC
TRBJ2-4	.	TRBV12-3/TRBV12-4	many	CASSLLVGGTQYF	TGTGCCAGCAGTTTATTGGTCGGGGGTACTCAGTACTTC
TRBJ2-7	.	TRBV4-3	few	CASSQDSRVNAEDEQYF	TGCGCCAGCAGCCAAGATTCCAGGGTTAACGCAGAGGACGAGCAGTACTTC
TRBJ2-3	.	TRBV7-2	few	CASSLDTVPRPATQYF	TGTGCCAGCAGCTTAGATACTGTTCCCCGCCCAGCTACGCAGTATTTT
TRBJ2-1	.	TRBV10-3	many	CAIRVGANEQFF	TGTGCCATCAGGGTGGGAGCAAATGAGCAGTTCTTC
TRBJ2-2	TRBD1	TRBV11-2	few	CASRGRGQEVNTGELFF	TGTGCCAGCAGGGGCAGGGGGCAAGAAGTGAACACCGGGGAGCTGTTTTTT
TRBJ2-2	.	TRBV3-1	many	CASSQGLRNTGELFF	TGTGCCAGCAGCCAAGGACTACGGAACACCGGGGAGCTGTTTTTT
TRBJ1-4	.	TRBV28	many	CASSSGRLFF	TGTGCCAGCAGTTCGGGTAGACTGTTTTTT
TRBJ1-2	TRBD1	TRBV29-1	many	CSVRQGAGRYGYTF	TGCAGCGTCCGACAGGGAGCGGGTCGTTATGGCTACACCTTC
TRBJ2-1	.	TRBV12-3/TRBV12-4	few	CASREGQTPYNEQFF	TGTGCCAGCAGGGAGGGACAGACACCATACAATGAGCAGTTCTTC
TRBJ2-5	TRBD2	TRBV4-1	few	CASSQGPPGGPKETQYF	TGCGCCAGCAGCCAAGGGCCTCCGGGAGGGCCGAAGGAGACCCAGTACTTC
TRBJ1-4	.	TRBV9	few	CASSVSGAEEKLFF	TGTGCCAGCAGCGTTTCGGGGGCAGAGGAAAAACTGTTTTTT
TRBJ2-6	.	TRBV11-2	.	CASSLPIGTRTSGANVLTF	TGTGCCAGCAGCTTACCTATAGGGACACGAACTTCTGGGGCCAACGTCCTGACTTTC
TRBJ2-1	TRBD2	TRBV7-9	.	CASSSTSGRGYEQFF	TGTGCCAGCAGCTCAACTAGCGGGAGGGGGTATGAGCAGTTCTTC
TRBJ2-2	.	TRBV4-1	.	CASSHRRTGGATGELFF	TGCGCCAGCAGCCACCGTCGAACGGGCGGAGCCACCGGGGAGCTGTTTTTT
TRBJ1-5	TRBD1	TRBV12-3/TRBV12-4	many	CASSLGTGTANQPQHF	TGTGCCAGCAGCTTAGGGACAGGGACCGCGAATCAGCCCCAGCATTTT
TRBJ2-2	.	TRBV6-2/TRBV6-3	many	CASRDFRELFF	TGTGCCAGCAGGGACTTTAGGGAGCTGTTTTTT
TRBJ1-5	TRBD1	TRBV12-3/TRBV12-4	.	CASRPSGQRNQPQHF	TGTGCCAGCAGACCCTCGGGACAGCGCAATCAGCCCCAGCATTTT
TRBJ1-6	TRBD1	TRBV19	many	CASSVSATGTKRPLHF	TGTGCCAGTAGTGTAAGTGCGACAGGGACTAAGCGACCCCTCCACTTT
TRBJ2-7	.	TRBV7-8	few	CASSPGRLRPSYEQYF	TGTGCCAGCAGCCCCGGCCGTTTGCGGCCTTCCTACGAGCAGTACTTC
TRBJ1-5	.	TRBV5-1	many	CASSLEYGGQPQHF	TGCGCCAGCAGCTTGGAATATGGGGGTCAGCCCCAGCATTTT
TRBJ1-2	.	TRBV24-1	few	CATSDLGQSYGYTF	TGTGCCACCAGTGATTTGGGACAGAGCTATGGCTACACCTTC
TRBJ2-1	.	TRBV15	many	CATSRDKMSKRPPSRYNEQFF	TGTGCCACCAGCAGAGATAAAATGTCAAAGCGGCCCCCATCCAGATACAATGAGCAGTTCTTC
TRBJ1-5	TRBD1	TRBV5-5	.	CASSHRQGNQPQHF	TGTGCCAGCAGCCATCGACAGGGAAATCAGCCCCAGCATTTT
TRBJ1-6	.	TRBV24-1	many	CATSDRQYSPLHF	TGTGCCACCAGTGATCGTCAGTATTCACCCCTCCACTTT
TRBJ2-6	.	TRBV6-1	.	CASNKSGFSGANVLTF	TGTGCCAGCAATAAATCGGGCTTCTCTGGGGCCAACGTCCTGACTTTC
TRBJ1-5	.	TRBV15	few	CATSRDPAQPQHF	TGTGCCACCAGCAGAGATCCCGCTCAGCCCCAGCATTTT
TRBJ2-7	.	TRBV29-1	many	CSVEDQGGEQYF	TGCAGCGTTGAAGATCAGGGAGGCGAGCAGTACTTC
TRBJ1-2	.	TRBV11-2	.	CASSFGQGAESHTF	.
TRBJ1-1	.	TRBV5-6	few	CASSFQATEAFF	TGTGCCAGCAGCTTCCAGGCCACTGAAGCTTTCTTT
TRBJ2-1	.	TRBV18	.	CASSRSEPNEQFF	TGTGCCAGCTCAAGGTCAGAACCTAATGAGCAGTTCTTC
TRBJ2-1	.	TRBV6-5	many	CASSYTAPGPTRGAEQFF	TGTGCCAGCAGTTATACTGCCCCGGGACCCACGAGAGGGGCTGAGCAGTTCTTC
TRBJ2-5	.	TRBV3-1	.	CASSQGGGKRETQYF	TGTGCCAGCAGCCAAGGGGGAGGAAAAAGGGAGACCCAGTACTTC
TRBJ1-5	TRBD1	TRBV20-1	.	CSAWDSSNQPQHF	TGCAGTGCTTGGGACAGTAGCAATCAGCCCCAGCATTTT
TRBJ1-1	TRBD1	TRBV29-1	many	CSVVVGNRGWTEAFF	TGCAGCGTTGTCGTGGGTAACAGGGGCTGGACTGAAGCTTTCTTT
TRBJ1-1	TRBD1	TRBV20-1	.	CSADGRDRGRTEAFF	TGCAGTGCTGACGGGAGGGACAGGGGGAGGACTGAAGCTTTCTTT
TRBJ1-5	.	TRBV3-1	many	CASSPGEGSNQPQHF	TGTGCCAGCAGCCCAGGGGAGGGAAGCAATCAGCCCCAGCATTTT
TRBJ2-1	.	TRBV6-2/TRBV6-3	.	CASVVGPGYNEQFF	TGTGCCAGCGTCGTAGGGCCCGGTTACAATGAGCAGTTCTTC
TRBJ1-1	.	TRBV19	.	CASSRSEGTEAFF	TGTGCCAGTAGTAGGTCCGAGGGGACTGAAGCTTTCTTT
TRBJ2-7	TRBD2	TRBV27	many	CASMGSGNEQYF	TGTGCCAGCATGGGGAGCGGGAACGAGCAGTACTTC
TRBJ2-7	TRBD2	TRBV20-1	many	CSAREVAGGPVEQYF	TGCAGTGCTAGAGAGGTAGCGGGAGGGCCGGTCGAGCAGTACTTC
TRBJ2-7	.	TRBV7-9	few	CASSFRPDTYEQYF	TGTGCCAGCAGCTTCAGGCCTGACACCTACGAGCAGTACTTC